This T cell receptor beta chain appears in the sequencing data of a study of blood T cell repertoires in COVID-19. Study context: PBMCs, B-cell-depleted T cells, or T cells were the source of the cDNA or gDNA that made up the material.

The table came from immunoSEQ multiplex PCR; TCRdb's copy has only in-frame clones and leaves some out. The table records about 440,000 clones, about nine tenths of them present only once. In this sample, this clone turned up once. The CDR3 extends over 18 amino acids. Germline loops: CDR1 SGHTA, CDR2 FQGTGA. J gave up 9 bases and V 5 bases, and 20 bases lay outside the gene matches. The J gene is TRBJ2-1, the V gene TRBV7-3, with 9 bases identical to TRBD2. The TCR was taken from a woman aged 45-65 years with COVID-19, enrolled during active disease. Sequenced: peripheral blood. The DNA for the CDR3 is TGTGCCAGCAGCCCCCCAGTGTGGGCGGGGGGGCCAGCGGCTGAGCAGTTCTTC. Protein sequence: CASSPPVWAGGPAAEQFF. The full variable domain, with the rest looked up from reference TRBV7-3 and TRBJ2-1, is GAGVSQTPSNKVTEKGKYVELRCDPISGHTALYWYRQSLGQGPEFLIYFQGTGAADDSGLPNDRFFAVRPEGSVSTLKIQRTERGDSAVYLCASSPPVWAGGPAAEQFFGPGTRLTVL.